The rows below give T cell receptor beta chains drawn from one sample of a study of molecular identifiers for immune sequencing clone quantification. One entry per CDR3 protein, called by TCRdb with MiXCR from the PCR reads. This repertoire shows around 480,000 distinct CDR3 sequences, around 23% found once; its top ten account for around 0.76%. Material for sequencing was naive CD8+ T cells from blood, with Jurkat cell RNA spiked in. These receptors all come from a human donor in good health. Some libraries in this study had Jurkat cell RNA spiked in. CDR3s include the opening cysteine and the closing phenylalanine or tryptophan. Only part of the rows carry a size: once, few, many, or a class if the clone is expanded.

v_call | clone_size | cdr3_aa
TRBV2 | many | CASSERQGGQPQHF
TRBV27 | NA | CASSLSWGSQPQHF
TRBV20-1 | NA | CSAVGSGLSYEQYF
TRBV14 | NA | CASSQEGPGFGEKLFF
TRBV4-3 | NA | CASSQDRAGRYEQYF
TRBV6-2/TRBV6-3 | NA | CASSYQVSGELFF
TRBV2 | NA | CASSIFVQGSSHEQYF
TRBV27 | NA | CASSPSPVSGNTTYF
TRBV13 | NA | CASSSSDRNTEAFF
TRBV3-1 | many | CASRDRRQKDTQYF
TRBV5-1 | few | CASRPRPGDLNEQFF
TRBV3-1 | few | CASSQGTSGYTDTQYF
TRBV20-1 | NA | CSARIIGTQHF
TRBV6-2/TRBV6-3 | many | CASHPGGGTEAFF
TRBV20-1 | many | CSARAAGTGSGEQYF
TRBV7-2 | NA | CASSLAQAGGAALYGYTF
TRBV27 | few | CASMIRGWDTEAFF
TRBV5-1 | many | CASSLDSNQPQHF
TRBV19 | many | CASSIGQGAYEQYF
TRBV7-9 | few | CASSPRRGETNEKLFF
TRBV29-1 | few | CSVEVPPSTGDLNYGYTF